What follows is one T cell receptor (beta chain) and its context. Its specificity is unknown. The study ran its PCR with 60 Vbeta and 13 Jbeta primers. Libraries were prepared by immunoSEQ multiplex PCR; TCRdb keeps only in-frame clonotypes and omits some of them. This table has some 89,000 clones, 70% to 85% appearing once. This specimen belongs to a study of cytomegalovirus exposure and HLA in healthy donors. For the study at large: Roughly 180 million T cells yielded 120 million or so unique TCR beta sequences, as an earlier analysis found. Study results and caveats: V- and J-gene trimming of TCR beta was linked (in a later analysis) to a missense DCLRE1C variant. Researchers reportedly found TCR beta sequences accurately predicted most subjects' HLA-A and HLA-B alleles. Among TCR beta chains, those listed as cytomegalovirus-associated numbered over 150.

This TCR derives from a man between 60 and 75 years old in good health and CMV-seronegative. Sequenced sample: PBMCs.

CDR3 DNA sequence: TGCGCCAGCAGCCAAGATCGACTATACGGGGAGCTGTTTTTT. Protein sequence: CASSQDRLYGELFF. J is TRBJ2-2 and V is TRBV4-3; D is perhaps TRBD2 (5 bases). Trimming stripped 0 bases from V and 7 bases from J, with 9 bases between. The CDR3 extends over 14 amino acids. Germline assignment: CDR1 LGHNA and CDR2 YSLEER.